This TCR beta chain was recovered during a study of T cells in lung cancer brain metastases (dated 2018 in TCRdb). As for the study more broadly: Of the approximately 22 patients, about 16 had a history of tobacco use, with a median of around 40 pack-years. Of the 20 or so patients, roughly 17 received no interval therapy between resection of the primary and resection of the metastasis. The primary and brain metastasis specimens were acquired a median of around 350 days apart. The study compared TCR beta CDR3 repertoires between fully resected primary non-small cell lung cancers and paired brain metastases. A cohort of around 20 patients was included, from whom roughly 40 specimens were contributed, with one primary lung lesion and one brain metastasis obtained from each patient. A median age at first diagnosis of 45 to 65 years was recorded for the patients, of whom about nine were male and under 12 were female. The average DNA integrity number was less than 4.5 in both primary and metastatic specimens, and the two sites did not differ significantly.

Between roughly 2 and 5.5 ug genomic DNA was input per sample, with paired samples receiving equal DNA input. TCR beta libraries were constructed with the immunoSEQ hsTCRbeta Kit, which uses multiplexed V and J gene primers in two PCR steps. Pooled libraries, together with positive and negative controls, were sequenced on an Illumina MiSeq with a 100-cycle paired-end protocol. In the original analysis: The immunoSEQ vendor processed the raw data into normalized, annotated TCR beta repertoire reports. Richness was counted as unique clones by nucleotide sequence, and total richness was extrapolated with the iChao1 and Efron-Thisted estimators. Pielou's evenness, Simpson's index, top-ten clone proportional abundance, and Morisita overlap index were used to characterize and compare paired lesions. The source is immuneACCESS, and TCRdb retained only in-frame sequences with V and J called. Part of the clones is not carried over; for the studies checked, unresolved V genes explain less than half of this, and the remainder is unexplained. V, J and clone size were drawn from that table, and D and trimming were deduced from the DNA. The table for this sample lists 3,800 or so clones; roughly nine tenths of them were counted only once. The ten largest clones add up to around 5% of the sample.

In regard to this clone: Its target antigen remains unknown. No much larger clonotype is one base removed from it; base qualities were not supplied.

Beyond this particular receptor, the publication reports: It was not possible to control for the effects of preoperative corticosteroids on T cell infiltration in brain metastases. Retrieval of the complete infiltrating T cell repertoire may have been prevented by DNA fragmentation in FFPE samples. The ten most abundant clones accounted for a significantly larger fraction of the repertoire in brain metastases than in primaries, which suggests clonal expansion. Compared with their paired primaries, brain metastases had significantly fewer unique productive clones (median about 1,600 versus 5,000). Most clones were specific to a single lesion, and overlap between paired lesions was limited (mean Morisita index approximately 0.2).

Its CDR3 holds 12 amino acids, cysteine through phenylalanine. Only the CDR3 portion is preserved as DNA: 36 bases, with reading frame beginning at the first base. Based on the germline V gene, the CDR1 and CDR2 sequences are ENHRY and SYGVKD. Resection was performed in the patients for synchronous oligometastatic disease or for delayed recurrence of a solitary brain metastasis. To avoid including cancers other than NSCLC, any patient with a history of multiple malignancies was excluded. Tumor areas were macrodissected from four to six deparaffinized 10 um unstained sections, using marked H&E slides as a guide. Every specimen was formalin-fixed and paraffin-embedded (FFPE). Genomic DNA was extracted using the AllPrep DNA/RNA FFPE Kit.

The receptor was isolated from a woman aged 50 to 65 with non-small cell lung cancer. Material for sequencing was tumor tissue from the primary lung tumor. Sample cell subset or site, as interpreted from the label and publication: primary lung cancer lesion. This receptor chain uses TRBV10-3 and TRBJ2-5, with TRBD1 as a weak D call on 6 bases. The end of the DNA is better explained by TRBJ2-7, so the J call may be wrong. The bases are TGTGCCATCAGGGACAGAGCCTACGAGCAGTACTTC. Translated, it reads CAIRDRAYEQYF.